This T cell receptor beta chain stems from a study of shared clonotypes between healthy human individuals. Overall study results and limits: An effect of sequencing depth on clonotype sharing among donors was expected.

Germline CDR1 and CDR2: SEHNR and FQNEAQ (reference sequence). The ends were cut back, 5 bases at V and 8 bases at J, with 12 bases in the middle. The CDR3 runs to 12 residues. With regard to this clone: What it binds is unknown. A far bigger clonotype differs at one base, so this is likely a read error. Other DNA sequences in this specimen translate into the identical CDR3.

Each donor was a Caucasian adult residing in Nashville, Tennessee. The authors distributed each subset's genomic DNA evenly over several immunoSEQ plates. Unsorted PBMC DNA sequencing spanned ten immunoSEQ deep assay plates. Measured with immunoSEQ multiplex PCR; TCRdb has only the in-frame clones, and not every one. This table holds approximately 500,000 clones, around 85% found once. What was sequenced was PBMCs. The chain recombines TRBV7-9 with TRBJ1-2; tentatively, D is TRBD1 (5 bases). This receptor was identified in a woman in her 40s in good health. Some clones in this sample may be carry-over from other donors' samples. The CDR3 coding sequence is TGTGCCAGCAGCCGAGACAGTATAGGCTACACCTTC. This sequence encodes CASSRDSIGYTF.